Here is one T cell receptor (beta chain) with its context. Antigen specificity is unknown. These data are taken from a study of blood T cells in healthy people across ages. Whole-study findings and limits: There was a strong correlation between TCR beta diversity and naive T cell percentage.

For the second PCR, which ran for about 7 to 11 cycles, a sample-barcoded 5' primer and a J-beta primer mix were used. Via MiXCR, TCRdb re-called the 5' RACE reads, giving one row per CDR3 protein. Among about 900,000 distinct CDR3 sequences listed, approximately 67% were seen once. Sequences were obtained from blood. The origin of this receptor is a man between 25 and 39 years old in good health.

The CDR3 region is CASSRGRYSNQPQHF. DNA for the CDR3: TGTGCCAGCAGCCGAGGACGGTATAGCAATCAGCCCCAGCATTTT. The chain couples TRBV7-2 to TRBJ1-5; D gene unclear. Germline loops: CDR1 SGHTA, CDR2 FQGNSA. With 5 bases removed from V and 0 bases from J, the gap between germline ends came to 11 bases. This CDR3 region has 15 residues.